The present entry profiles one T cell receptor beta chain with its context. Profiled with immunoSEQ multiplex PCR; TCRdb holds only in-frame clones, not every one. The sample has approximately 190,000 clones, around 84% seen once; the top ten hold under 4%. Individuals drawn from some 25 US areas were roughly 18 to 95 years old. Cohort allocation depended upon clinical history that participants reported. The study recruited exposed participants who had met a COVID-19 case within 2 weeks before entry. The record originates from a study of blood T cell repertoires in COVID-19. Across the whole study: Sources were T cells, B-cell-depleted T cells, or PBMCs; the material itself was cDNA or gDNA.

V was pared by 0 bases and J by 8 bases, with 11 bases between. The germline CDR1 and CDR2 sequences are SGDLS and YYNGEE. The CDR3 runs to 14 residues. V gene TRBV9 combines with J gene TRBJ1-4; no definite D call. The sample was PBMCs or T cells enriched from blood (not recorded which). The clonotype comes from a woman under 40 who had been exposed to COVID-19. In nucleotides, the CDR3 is TGTGCCAGCAGCGTAGGAGTGGGCCCCGAAAAACTGTTTTTT. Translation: CASSVGVGPEKLFF.